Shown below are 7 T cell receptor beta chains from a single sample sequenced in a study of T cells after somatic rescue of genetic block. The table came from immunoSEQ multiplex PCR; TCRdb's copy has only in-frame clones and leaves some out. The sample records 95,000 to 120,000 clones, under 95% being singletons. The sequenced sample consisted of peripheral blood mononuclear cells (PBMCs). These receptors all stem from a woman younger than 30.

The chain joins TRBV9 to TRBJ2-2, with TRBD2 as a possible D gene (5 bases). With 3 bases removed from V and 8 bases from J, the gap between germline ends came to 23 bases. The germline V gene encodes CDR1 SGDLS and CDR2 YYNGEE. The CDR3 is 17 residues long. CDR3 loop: CASSAVRDASRVGELFF. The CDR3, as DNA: TGTGCCAGCAGCGCAGTCCGGGATGCTAGTCGGGTAGGGGAGCTGTTTTTT.

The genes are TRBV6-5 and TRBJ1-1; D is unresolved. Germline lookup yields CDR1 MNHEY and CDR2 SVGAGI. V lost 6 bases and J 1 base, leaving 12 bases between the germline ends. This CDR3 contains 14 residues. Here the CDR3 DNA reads TGTGCCAGCAGGCCGTTTGGAGGGAACACTGAAGCTTTCTTT. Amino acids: CASRPFGGNTEAFF.

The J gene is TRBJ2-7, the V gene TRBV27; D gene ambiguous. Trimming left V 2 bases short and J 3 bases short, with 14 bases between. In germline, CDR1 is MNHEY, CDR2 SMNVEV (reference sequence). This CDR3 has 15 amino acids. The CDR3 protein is CASSLGSSLNYEQYF. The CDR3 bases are TGTGCCAGCAGTTTAGGTAGCTCTTTGAACTACGAGCAGTACTTC.

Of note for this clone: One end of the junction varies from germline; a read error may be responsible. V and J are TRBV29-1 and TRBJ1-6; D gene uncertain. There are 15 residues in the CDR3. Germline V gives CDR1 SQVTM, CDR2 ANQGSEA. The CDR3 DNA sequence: TGCAGCCAAACCCCCCGGGCACGTCGATATTCACCCCCCCACTTT. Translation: CSQTPRARRYSPPHF.

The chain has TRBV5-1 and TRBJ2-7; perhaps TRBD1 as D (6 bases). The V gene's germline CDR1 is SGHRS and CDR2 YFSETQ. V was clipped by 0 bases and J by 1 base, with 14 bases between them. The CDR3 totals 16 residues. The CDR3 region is CASSLGPPGQSYEQYF. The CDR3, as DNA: TGCGCCAGCAGCTTGGGCCCACCAGGACAGTCCTACGAGCAGTACTTC.

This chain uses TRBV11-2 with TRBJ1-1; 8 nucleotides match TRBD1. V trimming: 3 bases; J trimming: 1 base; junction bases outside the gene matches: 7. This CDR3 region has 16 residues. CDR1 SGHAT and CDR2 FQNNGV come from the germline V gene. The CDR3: CASSFAGGPRNTEAFF. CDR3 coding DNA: TGTGCCAGCAGCTTTGCAGGGGGCCCGAGGAACACTGAAGCTTTCTTT.

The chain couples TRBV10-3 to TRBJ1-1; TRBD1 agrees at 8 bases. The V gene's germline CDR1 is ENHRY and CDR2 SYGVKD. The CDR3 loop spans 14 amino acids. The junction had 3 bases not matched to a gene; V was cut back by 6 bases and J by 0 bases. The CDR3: CAIRDREMNTEAFF. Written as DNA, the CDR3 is TGTGCCATCAGGGACAGGGAGATGAACACTGAAGCTTTCTTT.